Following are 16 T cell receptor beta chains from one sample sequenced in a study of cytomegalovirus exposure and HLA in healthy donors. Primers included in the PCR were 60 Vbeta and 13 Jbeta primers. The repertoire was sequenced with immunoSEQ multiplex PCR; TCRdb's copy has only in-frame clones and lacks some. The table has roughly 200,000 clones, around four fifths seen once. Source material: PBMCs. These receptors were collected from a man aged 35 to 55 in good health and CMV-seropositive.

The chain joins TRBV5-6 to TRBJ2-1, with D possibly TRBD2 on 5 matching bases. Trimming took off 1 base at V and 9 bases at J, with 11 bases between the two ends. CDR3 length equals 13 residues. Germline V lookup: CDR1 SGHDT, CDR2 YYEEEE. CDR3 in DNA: TGTGCCAGCAGCTTGAGGCGGGTTGGTGAGCAGTTCTTC. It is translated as CASSLRRVGEQFF. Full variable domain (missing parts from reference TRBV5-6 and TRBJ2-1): DAGVTQSPTHLIKTRGQQVTLRCSPKSGHDTVSWYQQALGQGPQFIFQYYEEEERQRGNFPDRFSGHQFPNYSSELNVNALLLGDSALYLCASSLRRVGEQFFGPGTRLTVL.

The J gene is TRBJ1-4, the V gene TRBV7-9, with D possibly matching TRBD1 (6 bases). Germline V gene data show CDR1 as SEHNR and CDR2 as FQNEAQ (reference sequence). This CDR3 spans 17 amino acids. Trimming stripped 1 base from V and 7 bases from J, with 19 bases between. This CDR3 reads CASSLGGPGQGLEKLFF. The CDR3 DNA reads TGTGCCAGCAGCTTAGGGGGCCCGGGGCAGGGGCTTGAAAAACTGTTTTTT.

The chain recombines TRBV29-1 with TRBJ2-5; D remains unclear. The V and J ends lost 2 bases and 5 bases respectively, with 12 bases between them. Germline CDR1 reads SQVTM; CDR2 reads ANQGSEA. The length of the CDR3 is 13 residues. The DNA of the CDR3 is TGCAGCGTTGAAAACCCAGCGCCGGAGACCCAGTACTTC. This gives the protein CSVENPAPETQYF.

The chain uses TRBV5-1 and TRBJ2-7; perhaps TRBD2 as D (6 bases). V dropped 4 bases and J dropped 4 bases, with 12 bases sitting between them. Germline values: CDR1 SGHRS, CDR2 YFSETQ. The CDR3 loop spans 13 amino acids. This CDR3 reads CASSLLGSYEQYF. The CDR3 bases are TGCGCCAGCAGCCTTCTCGGGAGTTACGAGCAGTACTTC.

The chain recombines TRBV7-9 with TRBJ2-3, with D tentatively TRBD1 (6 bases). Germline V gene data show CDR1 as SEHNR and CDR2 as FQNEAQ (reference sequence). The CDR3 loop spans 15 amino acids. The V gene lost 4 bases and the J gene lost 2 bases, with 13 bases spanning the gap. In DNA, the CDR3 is TGTGCCAGCAGCTCGTCGACAGGTCCCACAGATACGCAGTATTTT. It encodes CASSSSTGPTDTQYF.

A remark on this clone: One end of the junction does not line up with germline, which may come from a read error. This CDR3 reads CASSPRASGSSGANGLTF. The CDR3 nucleotides are TGTGCTAGCAGCCCAAGGGCTAGCGGGAGTAGTGGGGCCAACGGCCTGACTTTC. This chain joins TRBV7-7 and TRBJ2-6; 10 bases match TRBD2. Germline assignment: CDR1 SSHAT and CDR2 FNYEAQ (reference sequence). This CDR3 is built from 18 residues.

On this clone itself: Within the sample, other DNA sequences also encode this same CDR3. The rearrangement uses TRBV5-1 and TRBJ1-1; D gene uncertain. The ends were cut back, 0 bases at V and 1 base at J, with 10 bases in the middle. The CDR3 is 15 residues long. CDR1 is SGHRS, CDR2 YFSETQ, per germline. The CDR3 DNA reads TGCGCCAGCAGCTTGGATGGCAGGCCGAACACTGAAGCTTTCTTT. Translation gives CASSLDGRPNTEAFF.

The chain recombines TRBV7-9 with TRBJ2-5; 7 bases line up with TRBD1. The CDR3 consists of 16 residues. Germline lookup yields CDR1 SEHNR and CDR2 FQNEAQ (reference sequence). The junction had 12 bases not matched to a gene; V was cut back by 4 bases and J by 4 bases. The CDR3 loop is CASSSPTGLGIETQYF. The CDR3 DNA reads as TGTGCCAGCAGCTCACCGACAGGGCTGGGGATAGAGACCCAGTACTTC.

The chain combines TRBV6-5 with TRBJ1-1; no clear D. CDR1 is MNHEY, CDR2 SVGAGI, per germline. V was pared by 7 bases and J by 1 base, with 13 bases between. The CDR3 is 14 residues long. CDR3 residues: CASTRLGANTEAFF. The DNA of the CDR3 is TGTGCCAGCACCCGACTGGGAGCGAACACTGAAGCTTTCTTT.

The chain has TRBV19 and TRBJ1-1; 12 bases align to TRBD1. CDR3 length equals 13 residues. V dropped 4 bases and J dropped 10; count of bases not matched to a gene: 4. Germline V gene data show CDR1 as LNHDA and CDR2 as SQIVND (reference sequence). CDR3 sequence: CASSRGQGAGAFF. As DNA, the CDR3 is TGTGCCAGTAGTAGGGGACAGGGGGCAGGAGCTTTCTTT.

The CDR3: CASSLSGGGQGAGNEQFF. The CDR3 coding sequence is TGTGCCAGCAGTTTATCAGGGGGAGGTCAGGGGGCCGGGAATGAGCAGTTCTTC. V usage is TRBV28 and J usage is TRBJ2-1, with 8 nucleotides matching TRBD1. Germline V gives CDR1 MDHEN, CDR2 SYDVKM. The CDR3 is 18 amino acids. The junction had 15 bases not matched to a gene; V was cut back by 1 base and J by 7 bases.

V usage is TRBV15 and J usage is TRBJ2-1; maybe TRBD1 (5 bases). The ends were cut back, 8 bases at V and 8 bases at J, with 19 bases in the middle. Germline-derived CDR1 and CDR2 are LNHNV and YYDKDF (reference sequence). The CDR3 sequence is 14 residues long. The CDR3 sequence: CATQLQGWTYEQFF. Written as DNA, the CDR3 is TGTGCCACCCAACTGCAGGGTTGGACGTATGAGCAGTTCTTC.

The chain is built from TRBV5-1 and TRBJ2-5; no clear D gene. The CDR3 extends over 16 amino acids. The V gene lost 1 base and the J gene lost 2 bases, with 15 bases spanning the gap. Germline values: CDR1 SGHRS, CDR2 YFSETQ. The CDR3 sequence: CASSLLSSGEQETQYF. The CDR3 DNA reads TGCGCCAGCAGCTTGCTTTCGTCAGGCGAACAAGAGACCCAGTACTTC.

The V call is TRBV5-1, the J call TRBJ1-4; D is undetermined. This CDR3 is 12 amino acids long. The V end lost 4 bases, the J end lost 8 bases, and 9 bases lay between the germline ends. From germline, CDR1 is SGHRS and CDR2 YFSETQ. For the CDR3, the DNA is TGCGCCAGCAGCCGAGATAACGAAAAACTGTTTTTT. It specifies CASSRDNEKLFF.

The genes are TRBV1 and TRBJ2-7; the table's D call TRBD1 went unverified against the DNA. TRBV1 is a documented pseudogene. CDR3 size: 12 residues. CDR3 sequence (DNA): TGCACCTGGGGCTGGAGCTCCTACGAGCAGTACTTC. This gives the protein CTWGWSSYEQYF.

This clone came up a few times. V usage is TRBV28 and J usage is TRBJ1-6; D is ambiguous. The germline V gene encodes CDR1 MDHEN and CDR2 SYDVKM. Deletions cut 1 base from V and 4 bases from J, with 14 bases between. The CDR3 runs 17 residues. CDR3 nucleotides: TGTGCCAGCAGTTTATCTCCTGGAGACGGATATAATTCACCCCTCCACTTT. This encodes CASSLSPGDGYNSPLHF.